The 16 T cell receptor beta chains listed next were all sequenced from one sample in a study of beta chain features in type 1 diabetes. Expressed TCRB transcripts got sequenced, as all isolated RNA was reverse transcribed. Assay used: immunoSEQ multiplex PCR; TCRdb lists only in-frame clones, some missing. The sample has some 25,000 clones; roughly three fifths are singletons. General study findings and limits: All four CD4+ subsets from Type 1 diabetes patients carried moderately but significantly shorter TCRB CDR3s.

For these receptors, no antigen is known. Sequenced sample: Tregs from blood. The receptors come from a woman between 18 and 29 years old with type 1 diabetes.

The chain employs TRBV10-3 and TRBJ2-5; the D is unclear. CDR3 length equals 13 residues. Germline CDR1 reads ENHRY; CDR2 reads SYGVKD. Trimming took 2 bases from V and 2 from J, leaving 6 bases between them. The CDR3 DNA sequence: TGTGCCATCAGTGAGCCTACTCAAGAGACCCAGTACTTC. Its protein product is CAISEPTQETQYF.

The chain recombines TRBV30 with TRBJ2-1; D not resolved. Per the germline V gene, CDR1 is GTSNPN and CDR2 is SVGIG (reference sequence). V lost 5 bases and J lost 7, with 6 bases in between. This CDR3 is built from 10 residues. The CDR3 region is CAWSRNEQFF. The CDR3 DNA sequence: TGTGCCTGGTCTAGAAATGAGCAGTTCTTC.

The chain carries TRBV18 and TRBJ2-5, with D possibly being TRBD2 (7 bases). V was cut by 6 bases and J by 4 bases, with 12 bases left in between. Germline V gene lookup returns CDR1 KGHSH and CDR2 LQKENI. The CDR3 runs to 13 residues. Here the CDR3 DNA reads TGTGCCAGCTCCAGCGGGACAACAGAGACCCAGTACTTC. It encodes CASSSGTTETQYF.

The rearrangement joins TRBV20-1 to TRBJ1-1; D is unclear. Germline lookup yields CDR1 DFQATT and CDR2 SNEGSKA (reference sequence). This CDR3 has 11 residues. Trimming cost V 4 bases and J 6 bases, with 9 bases left between them. CDR3 loop: CSAKGLSEAFF. Written as DNA, the CDR3 is TGCAGTGCTAAAGGACTGTCTGAAGCTTTCTTT.

Remarks on this clone: This specimen includes other DNA sequences encoding the same CDR3. The chain links TRBV27 to TRBJ2-5; D possibly corresponds to TRBD1 (6 bases). The CDR3 has 13 amino acids. The V end lost 5 bases, the J end lost 5 bases, and 12 bases lay between the germline ends. CDR1 and CDR2 from the germline V gene are MNHEY and SMNVEV (reference sequence). CDR3 region: CASSNRRGETQYF. The CDR3 region has the DNA TGTGCCAGCAGTAACCGAAGGGGGGAGACCCAGTACTTC.

The chain employs TRBV27 and TRBJ2-5; 7 nucleotides align to TRBD1. The CDR3 is 13 amino acids. Germline trimming cut 6 bases from V and 4 bases from J; bases unmatched to any gene: 5. Germline V gene lookup returns CDR1 MNHEY and CDR2 SMNVEV (reference sequence). The CDR3: CASRRQGGETQYF. The CDR3 coding sequence is TGTGCCAGCAGAAGACAGGGCGGAGAGACCCAGTACTTC.

V usage is TRBV4-1 and J usage is TRBJ2-1; 7 bases match TRBD2. This CDR3 has 16 amino acids. J was trimmed by 3 bases and V by 1 base; bases with no gene match: 6. Germline V CDR1 and CDR2: MGHRA, YSYEKL. The CDR3 bases are TGCGCCAGCAGCCAAGTAGGACTAGTGTACTACAATGAGCAGTTCTTC. Its translation: CASSQVGLVYYNEQFF.

The V call is TRBV7-6, the J call TRBJ2-1, with 11 bases identical to TRBD1. This CDR3 region has 15 residues. V lost 5 bases to trimming and J lost 6 bases; unmatched junction nucleotides: 6. Germline lookup yields CDR1 SGHVS and CDR2 FNYEAQ. The CDR3 nucleotides are TGTGCCAGCAGCCCTGGGACAGGGGGGCTCAATGAGCAGTTCTTC. It is translated as CASSPGTGGLNEQFF.

V gene TRBV18 combines with J gene TRBJ1-5, with D tentatively TRBD1 (5 bases). Germline values: CDR1 KGHSH, CDR2 LQKENI. V lost 6 bases, J lost 4 bases, and 22 bases lay in between. The CDR3 extends over 17 amino acids. Here the CDR3 DNA reads TGTGCCAGCTCCCTAGTAGCCGTGACAGACGGGAATCAGCCCCAGCATTTT. Translated: CASSLVAVTDGNQPQHF.

The V gene is TRBV9, the J gene TRBJ1-1, with a weak D call TRBD1 (6 bases). Per germline, CDR1 SGDLS and CDR2 YYNGEE. The V and J ends lost 0 bases and 11 bases respectively, with 14 bases between them. There are 13 residues in the CDR3. The CDR3 sequence is CASSVGQAHGAFF. CDR3 sequence (DNA): TGTGCCAGCAGCGTAGGACAGGCTCATGGGGCTTTCTTT.

This clone was detected only once. J is TRBJ2-1 and V is TRBV5-1; 8 bases match TRBD2. Germline V gene sequence: CDR1 SGHRS, CDR2 YFSETQ. Trimming at V came to 0 bases and at J to 9 bases, leaving 8 bases not matched to a gene. The CDR3 runs to 15 residues. CDR3 amino acids: CASSLEERELGEQFF. The CDR3 bases are TGCGCCAGCAGCTTGGAGGAGCGGGAGTTGGGTGAGCAGTTCTTC.

The count of this clone is one. The rearrangement links TRBV7-9 to TRBJ2-7; the match to TRBD1 covers 7 bases. The CDR3 runs to 15 residues. Germline assignment: CDR1 SEHNR and CDR2 FQNEAQ (reference sequence). V gave up 1 base and J gave up 2 bases; unmatched junction bases: 5. Written as DNA, the CDR3 is TGTGCCAGCAGCTTAGGACAGGGCTTTACCTACGAGCAGTACTTC. Translation: CASSLGQGFTYEQYF.

In its sample, this clone was seen a few times. The chain links TRBV27 to TRBJ2-1; possible D gene TRBD2, 5 bases. The V gene's germline CDR1 is MNHEY and CDR2 SMNVEV (reference sequence). CDR3 length: 15 residues. Between the trimmed V and J ends, which lost 8 bases and 0 bases, there was a span of 14 bases. CDR3 in amino acids: CASRSLGISYNEQFF. The CDR3 DNA sequence: TGTGCCAGCCGCTCTCTCGGGATCTCCTACAATGAGCAGTTCTTC.

CDR3: CASSPTTSTGELFF. For the CDR3, the DNA is TGTGCCAGCAGTCCCACGACTAGCACCGGGGAGCTGTTTTTT. This chain links TRBV2 with TRBJ2-2, with a weak D call TRBD2 (6 bases). V was clipped by 5 bases and J by 4 bases, with 11 bases between them. Germline assignment: CDR1 SNHLY and CDR2 FYNNEI. The CDR3 spans 14 residues.

The V and J genes are TRBV28 and TRBJ2-7; D might be TRBD1 (5 bases). This CDR3 contains 11 residues. In germline, CDR1 is MDHEN, CDR2 SYDVKM. V was clipped by 4 bases and J by 7 bases, with 8 bases between them. The CDR3 reads CASSSRVEQYF. The CDR3 DNA sequence: TGTGCCAGCAGTTCCAGGGTTGAGCAGTACTTC.

The V call is TRBV29-1, the J call TRBJ2-3; TRBD1 might be the D (6 bases). Germline V gives CDR1 SQVTM, CDR2 ANQGSEA. Trimming removed 3 bases from V and 2 bases from J, with 12 bases in between. The length of the CDR3 is 14 residues. The CDR3 sequence: CSVEKGQNTDTQYF. CDR3 bases: TGCAGCGTTGAGAAGGGACAAAACACAGATACGCAGTATTTT.